This T cell receptor (beta chain) was recovered during a study of cytomegalovirus exposure and HLA in healthy donors. In the PCR, 60 Vbeta and 13 Jbeta primers were used. Produced via immunoSEQ multiplex PCR; TCRdb's table is partial and in-frame only. The repertoire consists of 120,000 to 150,000 clones, with about 70% occurring once and the leading ten covering about 4.7%. With respect to this clone: The antigen remains unidentified.

Regarding the study as a whole: Being productive about 87% or about 30% of the time was typical of most TCR beta V segments in an earlier analysis. TCR sequences were mostly rare, though some public TCRs occurred in many donors. A few CMV-associated chains were confirmed in vitro to be specific for CMV antigens.

The sequencing sample was made of PBMCs. The clonotype comes from a man in his sixties in good health and CMV-seronegative.

The CDR3 protein is CASSYIVRQYYNEQFF. The CDR3 coding sequence is TGTGCCAGCAGTTATATAGTGAGACAGTACTACAATGAGCAGTTCTTC. V and J are TRBV6-7 and TRBJ2-1; weak D call: TRBD1 (5 bases). TRBV6-7 is an open reading frame whose function is uncertain. This CDR3 spans 16 amino acids. V was shortened by 3 bases and J by 3 bases, with 15 bases between the two germline ends.